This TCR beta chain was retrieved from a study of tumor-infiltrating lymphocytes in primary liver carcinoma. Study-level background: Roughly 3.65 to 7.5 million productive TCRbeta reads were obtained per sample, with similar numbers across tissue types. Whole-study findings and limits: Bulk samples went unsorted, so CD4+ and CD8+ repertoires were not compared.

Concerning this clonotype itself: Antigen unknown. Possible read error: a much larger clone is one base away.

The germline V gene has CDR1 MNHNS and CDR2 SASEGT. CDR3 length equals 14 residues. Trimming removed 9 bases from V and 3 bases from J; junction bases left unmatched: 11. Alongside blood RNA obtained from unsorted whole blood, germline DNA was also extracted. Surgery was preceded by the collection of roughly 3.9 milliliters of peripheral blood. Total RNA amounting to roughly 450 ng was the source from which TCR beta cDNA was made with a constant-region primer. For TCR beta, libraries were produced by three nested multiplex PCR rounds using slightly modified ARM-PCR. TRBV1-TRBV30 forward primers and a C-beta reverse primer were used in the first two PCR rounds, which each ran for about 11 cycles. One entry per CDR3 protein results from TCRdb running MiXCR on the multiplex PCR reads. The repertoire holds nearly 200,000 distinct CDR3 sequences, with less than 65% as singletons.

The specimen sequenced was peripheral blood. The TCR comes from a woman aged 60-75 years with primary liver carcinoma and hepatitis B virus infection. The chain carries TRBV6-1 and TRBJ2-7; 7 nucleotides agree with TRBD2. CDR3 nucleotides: TGTGCCAGGAGTACAGGCCTAGCGGACTACGAGCAGTACTTC. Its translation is CARSTGLADYEQYF.